This TCR beta chain was captured by sequencing in a study of OX40 agonist ivuxolimab in advanced cancers. Only in-frame clones appear in the TCRdb table, and some are missing; sequencing was by immunoSEQ multiplex PCR. The data hold fewer than 45,000 clones, with about 85% observed a single time. Germline assignment: CDR1 SGHRS and CDR2 YFSETQ. The CDR3 is 14 amino acids. V was clipped by 1 base and J by 1 base, with 8 bases between them. This chain joins TRBV5-1 and TRBJ1-1, with D uncertain. The specimen comprised CD4+ or CD8+ T cells sorted from blood, sampled in a trial of the OX40 agonist ivuxolimab. The sequence came from an adult with an advanced solid tumor such as melanoma, head and neck, liver or kidney cancer. As DNA, the CDR3 is TGCGCCAGCAGCTTGACAGATGAGAACACTGAAGCTTTCTTT. Amino acids: CASSLTDENTEAFF.